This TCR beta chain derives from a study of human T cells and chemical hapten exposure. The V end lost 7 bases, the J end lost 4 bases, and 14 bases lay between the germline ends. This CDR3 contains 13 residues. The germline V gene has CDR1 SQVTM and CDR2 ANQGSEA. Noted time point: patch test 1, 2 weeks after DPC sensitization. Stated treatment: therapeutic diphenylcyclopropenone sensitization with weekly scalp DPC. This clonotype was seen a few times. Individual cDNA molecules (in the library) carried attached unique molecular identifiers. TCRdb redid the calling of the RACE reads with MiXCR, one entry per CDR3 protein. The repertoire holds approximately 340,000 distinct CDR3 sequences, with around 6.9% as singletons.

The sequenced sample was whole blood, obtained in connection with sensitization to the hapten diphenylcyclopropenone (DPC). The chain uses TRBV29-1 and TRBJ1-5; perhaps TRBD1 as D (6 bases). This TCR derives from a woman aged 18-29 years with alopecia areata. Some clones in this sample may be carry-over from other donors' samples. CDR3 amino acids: CSALQGSNQPQHF. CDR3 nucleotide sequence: TGCAGCGCCTTACAGGGTTCGAATCAGCCCCAGCATTTT.